A selection of T cell receptor beta chains follows, all from one sample in a study of T-cell memory formation after mild COVID-19. From the 5' RACE reads, TCRdb called clonotypes with MiXCR, one entry per CDR3 protein. The sample lists over 120,000 distinct CDR3 sequences; roughly a fifth were seen once. The source material was PBMCs or a T cell subset sorted from them (not recorded which). The source is an adult woman who had mild COVID-19 (a few samples of this study predate the infection). Cell type and time point are not known. Each CDR3 is given with its conserved first and last residue. The D gene is left open where the match is weak. Part of the rows lack a size; the others show once, few, many or a class for expanded clones.

TRBV5-1	TRBD1	TRBJ2-7	17	NA	TGCGCCAGCAGAACTTCCGGACAGGGGCGAAACTCCTACGAGCAGTACTTC	CASRTSGQGRNSYEQYF
TRBV11-1	TRBD1	TRBJ2-3	14	NA	TGTGCCAGCAGCTTAGCGACAGGGGCAGATACGCAGTATTTT	CASSLATGADTQYF
TRBV20-1	TRBD2	TRBJ2-2	15	NA	TGCAGTGCTAGTTCGACTAGCGTAGGAACCGGGGAGCTGTTTTTT	CSASSTSVGTGELFF
TRBV4-1	TRBD1	TRBJ1-1	14	few	TGCGCCAGCAGCCTGGGACAGGGAGTCACTGAAGCTTTCTTT	CASSLGQGVTEAFF
TRBV20-1	TRBD1	TRBJ1-1	12	NA	TGCAGTGCACGACAGGGGGACCCTGAAGCTTTCTTT	CSARQGDPEAFF
TRBV5-1	TRBD1	TRBJ2-1	13	few	TGCGCCAGCAGCTTAGACAGGGGTAGTGGGCAGTTCTTC	CASSLDRGSGQFF
TRBV5-1	NA	TRBJ2-7	14	few	TGCGCCAGCAGCTTGGCGGCGAGCTCCTACGAGCAGTACTTC	CASSLAASSYEQYF
TRBV7-3	NA	TRBJ2-3	16	NA	TGTGCCAGCAGCTTTAACGGTGGGACCCGCACAGATACGCAGTATTTT	CASSFNGGTRTDTQYF
TRBV20-1	TRBD2	TRBJ2-2	15	few	TGCAGTGCTAGGGGAGCGGGAGATGGAGCCGGGGAGCTGTTTTTT	CSARGAGDGAGELFF
TRBV10-2	NA	TRBJ1-5	14	few	TGCGCCAGCGGGCAGGGGATGAGCAATCAGCCCCAGCATTTT	CASGQGMSNQPQHF
TRBV9	NA	TRBJ2-5	16	NA	TGTGCCAGCAGCGTAGCTCCTTCGACGGGGCAAGAGACCCAGTACTTC	CASSVAPSTGQETQYF
TRBV10-2	TRBD2	TRBJ2-3	16	NA	TGCGCCAGCAGTGACAGGACTAGCGGGGTCACAGATACGCAGTATTTT	CASSDRTSGVTDTQYF
TRBV24-1	TRBD2	TRBJ2-3	17	NA	TGTGCCACCAGTGATCCCACCGCCCGGACTAGCACGGATACGCAGTATTTT	CATSDPTARTSTDTQYF